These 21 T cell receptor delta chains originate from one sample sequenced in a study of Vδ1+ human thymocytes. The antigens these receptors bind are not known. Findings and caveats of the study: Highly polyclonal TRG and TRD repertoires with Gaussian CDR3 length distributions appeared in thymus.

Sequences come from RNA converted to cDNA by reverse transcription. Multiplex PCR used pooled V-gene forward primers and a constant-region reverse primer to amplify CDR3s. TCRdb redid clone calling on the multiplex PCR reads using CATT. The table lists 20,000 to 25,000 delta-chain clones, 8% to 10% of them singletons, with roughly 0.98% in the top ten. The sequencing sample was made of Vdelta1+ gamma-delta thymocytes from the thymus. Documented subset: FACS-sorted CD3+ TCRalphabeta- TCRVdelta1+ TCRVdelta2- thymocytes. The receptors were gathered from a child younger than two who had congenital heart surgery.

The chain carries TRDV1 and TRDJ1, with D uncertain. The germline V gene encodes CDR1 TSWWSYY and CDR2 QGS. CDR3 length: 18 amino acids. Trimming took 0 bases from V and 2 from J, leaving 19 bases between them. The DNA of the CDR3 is TGTGCTCTTGGGGAACTAGGGCGGGTGCTTATACCAACCGATAAACTCATCTTT. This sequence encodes CALGELGRVLIPTDKLIF.

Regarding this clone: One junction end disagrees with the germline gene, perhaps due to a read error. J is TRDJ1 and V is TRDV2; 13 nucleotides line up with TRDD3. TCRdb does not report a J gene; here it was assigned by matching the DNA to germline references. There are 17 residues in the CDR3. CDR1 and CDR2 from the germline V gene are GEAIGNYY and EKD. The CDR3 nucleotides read TGTGCCTATGACACCGTACTGGGGGATACGTACTCCGATAAACTCATCTTT. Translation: CAYDTVLGDTYSDKLIF.

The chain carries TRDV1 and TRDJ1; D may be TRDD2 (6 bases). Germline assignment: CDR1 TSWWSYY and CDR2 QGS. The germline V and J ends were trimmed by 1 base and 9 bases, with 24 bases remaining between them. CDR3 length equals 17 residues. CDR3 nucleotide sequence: TGTGCTCTTGGGGAACCGCCCTACTCCTACGCCCCCTCCGAACTCATCTTT. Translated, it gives CALGEPPYSYAPSELIF.

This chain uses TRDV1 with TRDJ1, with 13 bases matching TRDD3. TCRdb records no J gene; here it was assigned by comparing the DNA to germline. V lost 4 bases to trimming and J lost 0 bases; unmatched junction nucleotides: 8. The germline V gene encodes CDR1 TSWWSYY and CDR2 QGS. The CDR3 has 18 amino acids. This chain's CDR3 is CALGGVLGDTGYTDKLIF. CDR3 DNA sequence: TGTGCTCTTGGGGGAGTACTGGGGGATACGGGATACACCGATAAACTCATCTTT.

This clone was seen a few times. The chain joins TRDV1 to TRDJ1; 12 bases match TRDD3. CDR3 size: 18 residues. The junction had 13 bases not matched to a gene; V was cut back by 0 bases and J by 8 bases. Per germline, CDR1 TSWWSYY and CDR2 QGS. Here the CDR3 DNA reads TGTGCTCTTGGGGAACTAGTTTCCTGGGGGATACGCGAGGCAAAACTCATCTTT. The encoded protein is CALGELVSWGIREAKLIF.

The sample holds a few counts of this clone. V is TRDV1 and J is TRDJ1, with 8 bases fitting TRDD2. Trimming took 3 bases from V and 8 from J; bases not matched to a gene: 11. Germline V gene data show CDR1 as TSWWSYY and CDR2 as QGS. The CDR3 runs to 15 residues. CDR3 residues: CALGDQLPTPQKLIF. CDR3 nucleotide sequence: TGTGCTCTTGGGGACCAACTTCCTACACCGCAGAAACTCATCTTT.

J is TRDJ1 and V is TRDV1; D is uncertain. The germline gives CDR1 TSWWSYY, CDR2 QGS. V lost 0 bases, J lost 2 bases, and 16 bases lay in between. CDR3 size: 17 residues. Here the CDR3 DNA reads TGTGCTCTTGGGGAACTACAACCGGGAGGGAGGACCGATAAACTCATCTTT. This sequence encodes CALGELQPGGRTDKLIF.

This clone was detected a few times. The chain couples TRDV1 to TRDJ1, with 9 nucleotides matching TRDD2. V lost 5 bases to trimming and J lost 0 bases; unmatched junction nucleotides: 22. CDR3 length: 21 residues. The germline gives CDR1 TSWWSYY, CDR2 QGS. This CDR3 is CALGTGLPTWGVPFYTDKLIF. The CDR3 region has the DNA TGTGCTCTTGGGACGGGCCTTCCTACTTGGGGAGTCCCATTCTACACCGATAAACTCATCTTT.

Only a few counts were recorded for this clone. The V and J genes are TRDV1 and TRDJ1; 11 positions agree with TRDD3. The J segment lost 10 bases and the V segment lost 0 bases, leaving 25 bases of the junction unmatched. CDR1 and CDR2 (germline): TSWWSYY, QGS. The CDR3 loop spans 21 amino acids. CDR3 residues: CALGELGSPAPRWGIRWGLIF. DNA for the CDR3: TGTGCTCTTGGGGAACTAGGCTCCCCGGCCCCGAGGTGGGGGATACGTTGGGGACTCATCTTT.

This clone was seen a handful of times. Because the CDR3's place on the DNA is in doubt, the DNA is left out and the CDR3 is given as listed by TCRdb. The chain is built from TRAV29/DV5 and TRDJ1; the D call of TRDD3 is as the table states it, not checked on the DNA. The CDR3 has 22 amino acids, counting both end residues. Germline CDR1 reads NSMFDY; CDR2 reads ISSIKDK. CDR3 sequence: CSVLLCSPSYRVLGIGPDKLIF.

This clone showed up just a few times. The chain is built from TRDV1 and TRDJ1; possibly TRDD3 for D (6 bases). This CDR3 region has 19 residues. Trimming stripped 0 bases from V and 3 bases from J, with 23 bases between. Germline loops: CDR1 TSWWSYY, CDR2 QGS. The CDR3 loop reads CALGELGTTEGEESDKLIF. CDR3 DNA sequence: TGTGCTCTTGGGGAACTGGGTACAACGGAGGGGGAGGAATCCGATAAACTCATCTTT.

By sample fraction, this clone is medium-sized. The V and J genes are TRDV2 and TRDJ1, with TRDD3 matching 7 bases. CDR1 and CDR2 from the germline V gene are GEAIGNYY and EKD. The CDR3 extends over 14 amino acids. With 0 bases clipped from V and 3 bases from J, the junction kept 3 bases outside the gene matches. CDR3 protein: CACDTVWGADKLIF. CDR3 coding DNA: TGTGCCTGTGACACCGTCTGGGGGGCCGATAAACTCATCTTT.

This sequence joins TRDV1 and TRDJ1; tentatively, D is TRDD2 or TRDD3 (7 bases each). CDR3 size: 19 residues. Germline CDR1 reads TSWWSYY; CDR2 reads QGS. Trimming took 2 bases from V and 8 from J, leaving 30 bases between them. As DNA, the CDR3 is TGTGCTCTTGGGGAATTTTTCCTACAGTTTTGGGCTGGGGGCCCCAAACTCATCTTT. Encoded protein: CALGEFFLQFWAGGPKLIF.

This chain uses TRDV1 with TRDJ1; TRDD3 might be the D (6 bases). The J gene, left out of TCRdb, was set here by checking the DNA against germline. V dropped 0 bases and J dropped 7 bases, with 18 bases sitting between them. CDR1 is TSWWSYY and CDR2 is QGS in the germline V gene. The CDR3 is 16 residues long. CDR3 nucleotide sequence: TGTGCTCTTGGGGAACTAGTATATTCCGGGGGAGGTAAACTCATCTTT. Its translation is CALGELVYSGGGKLIF.

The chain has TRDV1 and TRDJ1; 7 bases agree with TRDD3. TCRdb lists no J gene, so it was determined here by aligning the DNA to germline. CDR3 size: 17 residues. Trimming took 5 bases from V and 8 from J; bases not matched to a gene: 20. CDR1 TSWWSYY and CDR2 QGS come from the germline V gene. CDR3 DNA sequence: TGTGCTCTTGGGACAGTACCGACGGATACGCCCCGGGCGAAACTCATCTTT. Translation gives CALGTVPTDTPRAKLIF.

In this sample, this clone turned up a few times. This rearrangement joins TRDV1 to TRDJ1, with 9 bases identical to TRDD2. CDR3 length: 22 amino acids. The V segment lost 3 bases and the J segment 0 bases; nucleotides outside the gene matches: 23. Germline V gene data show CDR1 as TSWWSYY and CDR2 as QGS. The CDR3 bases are TGTGCTCTTGGGGAGGGGCCTTCCTACGAAGGGGGATTCGAGGGTTACACCGATAAACTCATCTTT. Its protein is CALGEGPSYEGGFEGYTDKLIF.

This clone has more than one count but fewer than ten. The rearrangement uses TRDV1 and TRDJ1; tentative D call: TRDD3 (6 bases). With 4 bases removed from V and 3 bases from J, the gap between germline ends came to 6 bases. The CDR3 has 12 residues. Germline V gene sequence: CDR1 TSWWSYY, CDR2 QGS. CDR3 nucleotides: TGTGCTCTTGGGGGGATACCCGATAAACTCATCTTT. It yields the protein CALGGIPDKLIF.

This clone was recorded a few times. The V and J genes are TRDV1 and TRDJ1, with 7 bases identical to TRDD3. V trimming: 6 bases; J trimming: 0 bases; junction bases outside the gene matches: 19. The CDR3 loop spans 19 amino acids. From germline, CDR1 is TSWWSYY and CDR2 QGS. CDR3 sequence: CALGILSRVWGSYTDKLIF. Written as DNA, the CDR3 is TGTGCTCTTGGTATCCTATCGAGGGTCTGGGGGTCTTACACCGATAAACTCATCTTT.

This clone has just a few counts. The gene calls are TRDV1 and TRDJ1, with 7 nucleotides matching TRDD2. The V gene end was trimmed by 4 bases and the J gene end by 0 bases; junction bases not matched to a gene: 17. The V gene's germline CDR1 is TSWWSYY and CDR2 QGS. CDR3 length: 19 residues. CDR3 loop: CALGGCSYYCCHDTDKLIF. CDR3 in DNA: TGTGCTCTTGGGGGGTGTTCCTACTACTGCTGTCACGACACCGATAAACTCATCTTT.

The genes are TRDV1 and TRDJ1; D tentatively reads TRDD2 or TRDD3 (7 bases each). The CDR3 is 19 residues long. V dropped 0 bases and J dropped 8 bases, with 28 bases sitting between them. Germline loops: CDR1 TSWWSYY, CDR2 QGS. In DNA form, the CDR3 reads TGTGCTCTTGGGGAACTAGCGACCGTTCCTACGGGGGGATTAACAAAACTCATCTTT. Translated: CALGELATVPTGGLTKLIF.

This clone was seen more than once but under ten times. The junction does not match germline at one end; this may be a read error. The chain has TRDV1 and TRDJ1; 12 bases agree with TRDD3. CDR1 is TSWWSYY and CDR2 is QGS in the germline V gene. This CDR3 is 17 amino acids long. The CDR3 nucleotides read TGTGCTCTTGGGGACCTGGGGGATACGCTATACACCGATAAGCTCATCTTT. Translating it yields CALGDLGDTLYTDKLIF.